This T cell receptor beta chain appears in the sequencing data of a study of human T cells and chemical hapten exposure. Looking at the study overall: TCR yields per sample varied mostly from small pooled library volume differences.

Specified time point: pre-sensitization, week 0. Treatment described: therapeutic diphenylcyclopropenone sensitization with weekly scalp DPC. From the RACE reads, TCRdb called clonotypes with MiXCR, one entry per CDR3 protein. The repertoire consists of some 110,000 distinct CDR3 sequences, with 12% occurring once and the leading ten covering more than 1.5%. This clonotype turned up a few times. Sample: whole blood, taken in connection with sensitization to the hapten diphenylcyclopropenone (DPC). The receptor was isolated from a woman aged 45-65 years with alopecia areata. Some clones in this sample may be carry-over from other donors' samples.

The CDR3, as DNA: TGCAGCGCCCACAGGGGACCTGAAGCTTTCTTT. It is translated as CSAHRGPEAFF. This chain joins TRBV29-1 and TRBJ1-1; 7 bases fit TRBD1. Germline CDR1 SQVTM, CDR2 ANQGSEA. Losses at the gene ends were 7 bases for V and 6 bases for J; bases not matched to a gene: 5. The CDR3 spans 11 residues.